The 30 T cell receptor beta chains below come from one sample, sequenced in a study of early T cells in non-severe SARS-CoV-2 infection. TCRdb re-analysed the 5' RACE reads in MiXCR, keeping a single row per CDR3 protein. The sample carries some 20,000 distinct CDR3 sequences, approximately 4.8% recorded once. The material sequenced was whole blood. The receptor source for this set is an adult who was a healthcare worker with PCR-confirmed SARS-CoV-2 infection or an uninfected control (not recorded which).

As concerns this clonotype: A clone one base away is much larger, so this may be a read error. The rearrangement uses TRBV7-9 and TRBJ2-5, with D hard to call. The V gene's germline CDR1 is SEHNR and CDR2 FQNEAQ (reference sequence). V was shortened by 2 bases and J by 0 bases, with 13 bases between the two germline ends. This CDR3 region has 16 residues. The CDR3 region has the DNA TGTGCCAGCAGCTTAATATTGGCGTCGTACCAAGAGACCCAGTACTTC. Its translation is CASSLILASYQETQYF.

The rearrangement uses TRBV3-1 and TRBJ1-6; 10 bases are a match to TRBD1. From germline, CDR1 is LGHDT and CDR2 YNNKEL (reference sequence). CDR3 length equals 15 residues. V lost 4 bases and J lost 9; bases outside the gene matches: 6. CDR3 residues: CASSPRDRGLSPLHF. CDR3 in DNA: TGTGCCAGCAGCCCCCGGGACAGGGGTCTTTCACCCCTCCACTTT.

The CDR3 region is CASSLDAHTDTQYF. The CDR3 nucleotides are TGTGCCAGCAGCCTGGACGCCCACACAGATACGCAGTATTTT. The rearrangement joins TRBV5-4 to TRBJ2-3; D gene uncertain. Trimming removed 4 bases from V and 2 bases from J, with 11 bases in between. This CDR3 is built from 14 residues. CDR1 SGHNT and CDR2 YYREEE come from the germline V gene (reference sequence).

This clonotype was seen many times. This chain's CDR3 is CATSLRANQPQHF. The CDR3 DNA sequence: TGTGCCACCAGCCTCCGAGCCAATCAGCCCCAGCATTTT. The rearrangement links TRBV24-1 to TRBJ1-5; unclear D gene. This CDR3 region has 13 residues. The V gene's germline CDR1 is KGHDR and CDR2 SFDVKD. Trimming shortened V by 7 bases and J by 3 bases, and 9 bases separated the two germline ends.

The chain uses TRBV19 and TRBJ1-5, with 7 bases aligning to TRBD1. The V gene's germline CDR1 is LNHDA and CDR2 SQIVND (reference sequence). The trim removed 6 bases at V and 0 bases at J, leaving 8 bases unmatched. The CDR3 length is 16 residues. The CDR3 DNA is TGTGCCAGTAGCAGACAGGGACGAATTAGCAATCAGCCCCAGCATTTT. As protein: CASSRQGRISNQPQHF. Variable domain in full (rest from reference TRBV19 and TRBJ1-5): DGGITQSPKYLFRKEGQNVTLSCEQNLNHDAMYWYRQDPGQGLRLIYYSQIVNDFQKGDIAEGYSVSREKKESFPLTVTSAQKNPTAFYLCASSRQGRISNQPQHFGDGTRLSIL.

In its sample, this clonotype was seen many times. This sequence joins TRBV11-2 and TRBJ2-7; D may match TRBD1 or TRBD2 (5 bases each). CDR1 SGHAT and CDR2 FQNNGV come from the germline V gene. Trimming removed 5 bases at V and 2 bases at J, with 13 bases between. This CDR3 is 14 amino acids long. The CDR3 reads CASSRGMGPYEQYF. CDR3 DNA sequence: TGTGCCAGCAGCCGAGGGATGGGGCCCTACGAGCAGTACTTC. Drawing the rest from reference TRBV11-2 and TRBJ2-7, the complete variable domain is EAGVAQSPRYKIIEKRQSVAFWCNPISGHATLYWYQQILGQGPKLLIQFQNNGVVDDSQLPKDRFSAERLKGVDSTLKIQPAKLEDSAVYLCASSRGMGPYEQYFGPGTRLTVT.

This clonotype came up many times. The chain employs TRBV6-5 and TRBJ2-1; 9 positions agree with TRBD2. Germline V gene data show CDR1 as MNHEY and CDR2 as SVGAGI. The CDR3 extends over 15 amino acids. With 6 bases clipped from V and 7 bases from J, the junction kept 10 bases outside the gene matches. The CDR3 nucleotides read TGTGCCAGCAGCGGGTGGGTAGCGGGAGAAAATGAGCAGTTCTTC. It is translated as CASSGWVAGENEQFF.

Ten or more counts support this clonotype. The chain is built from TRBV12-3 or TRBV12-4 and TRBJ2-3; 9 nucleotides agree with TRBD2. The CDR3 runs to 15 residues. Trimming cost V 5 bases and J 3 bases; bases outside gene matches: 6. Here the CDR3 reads CASSLRTSATDTQYF. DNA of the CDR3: TGTGCCAGCAGTCTCCGGACTAGCGCAACAGATACGCAGTATTTT.

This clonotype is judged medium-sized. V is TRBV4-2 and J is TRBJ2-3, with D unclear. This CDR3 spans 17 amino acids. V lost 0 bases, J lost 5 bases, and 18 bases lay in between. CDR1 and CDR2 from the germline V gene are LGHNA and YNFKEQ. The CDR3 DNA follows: TGTGCCAGCAGCCAAGATCCCGCCGGCCAAGTTGAAGATACGCAGTATTTT. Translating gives CASSQDPAGQVEDTQYF.

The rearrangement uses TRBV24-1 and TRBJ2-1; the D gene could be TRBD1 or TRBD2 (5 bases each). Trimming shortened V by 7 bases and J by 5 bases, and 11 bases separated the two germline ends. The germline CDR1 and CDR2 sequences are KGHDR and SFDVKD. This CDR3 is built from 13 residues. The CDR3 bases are TGTGCCACCAGAATGGGACCCGACAATGAGCAGTTCTTC. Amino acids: CATRMGPDNEQFF.

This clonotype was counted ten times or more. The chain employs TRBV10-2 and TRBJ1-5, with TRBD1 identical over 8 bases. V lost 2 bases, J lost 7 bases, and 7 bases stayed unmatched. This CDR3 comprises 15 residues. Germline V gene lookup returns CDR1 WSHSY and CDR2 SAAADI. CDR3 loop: CASSEGGRGHQPQHF. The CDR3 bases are TGCGCCAGCAGTGAGGGGGGCAGGGGGCACCAGCCCCAGCATTTT.

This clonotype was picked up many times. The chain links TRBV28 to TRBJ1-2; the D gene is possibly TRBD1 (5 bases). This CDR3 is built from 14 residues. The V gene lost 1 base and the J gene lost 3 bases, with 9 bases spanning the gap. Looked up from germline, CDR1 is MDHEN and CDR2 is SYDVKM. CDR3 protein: CASSLLGTYYGYTF. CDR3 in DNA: TGTGCCAGCAGTTTATTAGGGACTTACTATGGCTACACCTTC.

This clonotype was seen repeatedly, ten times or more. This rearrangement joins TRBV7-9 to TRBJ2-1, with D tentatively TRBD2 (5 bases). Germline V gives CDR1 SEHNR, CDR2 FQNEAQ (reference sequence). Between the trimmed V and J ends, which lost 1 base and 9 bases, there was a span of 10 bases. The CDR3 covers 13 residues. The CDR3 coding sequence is TGTGCCAGCAGCTTAGGGGTCGGACTTGAGCAGTTCTTC. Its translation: CASSLGVGLEQFF.

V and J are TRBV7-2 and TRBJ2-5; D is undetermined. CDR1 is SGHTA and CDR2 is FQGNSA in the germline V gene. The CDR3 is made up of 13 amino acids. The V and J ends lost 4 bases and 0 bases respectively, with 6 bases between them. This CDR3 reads CASSSLHQETQYF. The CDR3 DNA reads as TGTGCCAGCAGCTCACTACACCAAGAGACCCAGTACTTC.

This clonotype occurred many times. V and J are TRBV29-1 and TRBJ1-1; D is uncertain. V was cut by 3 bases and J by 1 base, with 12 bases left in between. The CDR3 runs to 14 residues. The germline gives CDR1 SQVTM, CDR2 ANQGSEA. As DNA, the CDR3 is TGCAGCGTTGATCATTTGACGGGGAACACTGAAGCTTTCTTT. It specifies CSVDHLTGNTEAFF.

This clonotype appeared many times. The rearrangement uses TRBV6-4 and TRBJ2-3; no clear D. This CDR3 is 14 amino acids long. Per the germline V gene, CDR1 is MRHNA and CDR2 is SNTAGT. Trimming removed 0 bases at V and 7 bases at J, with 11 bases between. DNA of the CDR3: TGTGCCAGCAGTGACTCGACCGACTTCAATACGCAGTATTTT. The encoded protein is CASSDSTDFNTQYF.

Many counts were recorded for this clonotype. The CDR3 DNA follows: TGTGCCAGTAGTCATAGCGGGAGAGGGGAGACCCAGTACTTC. Its protein product is CASSHSGRGETQYF. V is TRBV19 and J is TRBJ2-5; 9 bases fit TRBD2. The J segment lost 5 bases and the V segment lost 5 bases, leaving 6 bases of the junction unmatched. The CDR3 runs 14 residues. Germline loops: CDR1 LNHDA, CDR2 SQIVND (reference sequence).

CDR3 DNA sequence: TGCAGTGCCACCTGGCTAGCGGCAACCAATGAGCAGTTCTTC. Residues: CSATWLAATNEQFF. The chain links TRBV20-1 to TRBJ2-1, with TRBD2 matching over 7 bases. The CDR3 runs to 14 residues. Trimming at V came to 6 bases and at J to 6 bases, leaving 11 bases not matched to a gene. Germline V gene sequence: CDR1 DFQATT, CDR2 SNEGSKA (reference sequence).

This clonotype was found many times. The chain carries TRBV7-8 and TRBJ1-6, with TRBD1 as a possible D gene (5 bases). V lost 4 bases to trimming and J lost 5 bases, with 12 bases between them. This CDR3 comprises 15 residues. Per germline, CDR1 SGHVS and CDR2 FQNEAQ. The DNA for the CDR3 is TGTGCCAGCAGCTCCCGCCAGGGAAATAATTCACCCCTCCACTTT. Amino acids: CASSSRQGNNSPLHF.

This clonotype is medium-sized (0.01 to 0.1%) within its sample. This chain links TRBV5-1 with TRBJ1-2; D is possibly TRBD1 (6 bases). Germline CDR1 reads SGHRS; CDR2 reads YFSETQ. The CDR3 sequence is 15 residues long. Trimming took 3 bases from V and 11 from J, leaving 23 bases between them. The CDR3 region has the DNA TGCGCCAGCAGCTGGGGGCCCGACAGGTATCCGTGGTACACCTTC. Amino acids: CASSWGPDRYPWYTF.

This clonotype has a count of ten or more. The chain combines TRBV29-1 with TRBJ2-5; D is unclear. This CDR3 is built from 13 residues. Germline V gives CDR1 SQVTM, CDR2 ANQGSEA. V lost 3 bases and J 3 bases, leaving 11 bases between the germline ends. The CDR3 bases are TGCAGCGTTGAGGGCAGATTAAAAGAGACCCAGTACTTC. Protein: CSVEGRLKETQYF.

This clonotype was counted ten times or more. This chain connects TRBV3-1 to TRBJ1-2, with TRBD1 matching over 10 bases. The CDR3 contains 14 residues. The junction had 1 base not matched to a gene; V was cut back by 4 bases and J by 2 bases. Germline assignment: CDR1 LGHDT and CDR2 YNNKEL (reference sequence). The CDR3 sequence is CASSPGQGNYGYTF. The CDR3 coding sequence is TGTGCCAGCAGCCCGGGACAGGGGAACTATGGCTACACCTTC. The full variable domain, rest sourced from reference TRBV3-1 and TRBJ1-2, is DTAVSQTPKYLVTQMGNDKSIKCEQNLGHDTMYWYKQDSKKFLKIMFSYNNKELIINETVPNRFSPKSPDKAHLNLHINSLELGDSAVYFCASSPGQGNYGYTFGSGTRLTVV.

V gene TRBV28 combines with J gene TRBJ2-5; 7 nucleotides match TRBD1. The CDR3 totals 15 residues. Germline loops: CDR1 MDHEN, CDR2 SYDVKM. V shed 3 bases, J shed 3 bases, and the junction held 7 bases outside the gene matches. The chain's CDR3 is CASSFDRAYEETQYF. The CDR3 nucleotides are TGTGCCAGCAGTTTCGACAGGGCTTACGAAGAGACCCAGTACTTC.

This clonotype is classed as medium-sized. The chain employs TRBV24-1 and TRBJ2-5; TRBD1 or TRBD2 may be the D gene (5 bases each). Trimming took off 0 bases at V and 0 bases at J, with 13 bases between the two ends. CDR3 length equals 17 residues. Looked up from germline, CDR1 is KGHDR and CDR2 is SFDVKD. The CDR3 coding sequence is TGTGCCACCAGTGATTTGATCCGGGGCGCTAACCAAGAGACCCAGTACTTC. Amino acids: CATSDLIRGANQETQYF.

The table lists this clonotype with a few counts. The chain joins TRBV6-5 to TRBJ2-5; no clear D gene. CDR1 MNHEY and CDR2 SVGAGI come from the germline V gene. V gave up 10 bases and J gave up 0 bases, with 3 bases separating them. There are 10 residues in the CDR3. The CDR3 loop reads CATNQETQYF. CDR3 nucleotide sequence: TGTGCCACCAACCAAGAGACCCAGTACTTC.

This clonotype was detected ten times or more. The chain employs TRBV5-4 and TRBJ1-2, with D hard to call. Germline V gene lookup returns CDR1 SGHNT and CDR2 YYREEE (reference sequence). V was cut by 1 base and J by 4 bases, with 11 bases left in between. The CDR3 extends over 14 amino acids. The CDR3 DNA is TGTGCCAGCAGCTTGTCCGCAGGAAGCTATGGCTACACCTTC. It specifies CASSLSAGSYGYTF.

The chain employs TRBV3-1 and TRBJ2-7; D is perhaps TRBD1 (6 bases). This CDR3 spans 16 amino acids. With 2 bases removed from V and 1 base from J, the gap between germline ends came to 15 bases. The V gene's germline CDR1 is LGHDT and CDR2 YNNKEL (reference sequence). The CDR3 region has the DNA TGTGCCAGCAGCCAACCACAGGGTATAGCATCCTACGAGCAGTACGTC. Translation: CASSQPQGIASYEQYV.

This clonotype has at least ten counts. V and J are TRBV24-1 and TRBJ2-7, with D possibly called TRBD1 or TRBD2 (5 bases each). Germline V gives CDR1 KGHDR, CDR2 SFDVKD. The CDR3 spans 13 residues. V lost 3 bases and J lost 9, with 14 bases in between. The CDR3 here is CATSDGTLPWQYF. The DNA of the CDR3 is TGTGCCACCAGTGATGGGACCTTACCTTGGCAGTACTTC.

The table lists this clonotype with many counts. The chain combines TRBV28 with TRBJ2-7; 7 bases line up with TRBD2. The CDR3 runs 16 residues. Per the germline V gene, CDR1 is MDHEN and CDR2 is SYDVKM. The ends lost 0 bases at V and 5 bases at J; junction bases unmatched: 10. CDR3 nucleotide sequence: TGTGCCAGCAGTTTATGGTCTGCGAGCCGGGGGGACGAGCAGTACTTC. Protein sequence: CASSLWSASRGDEQYF.

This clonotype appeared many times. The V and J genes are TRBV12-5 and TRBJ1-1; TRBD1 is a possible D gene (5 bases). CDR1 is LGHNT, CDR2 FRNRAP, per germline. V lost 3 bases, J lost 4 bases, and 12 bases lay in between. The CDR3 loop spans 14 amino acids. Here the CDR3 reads CASGFSGGGTEAFF. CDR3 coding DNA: TGTGCTAGTGGTTTCTCGGGGGGAGGCACTGAAGCTTTCTTT.